These 15 T cell receptor beta chains were all obtained from the same sample, sequenced in a study of T cell repertoires in cytomegalovirus infection. TCRdb reprocessed the reads with MiXCR, giving one entry per CDR3 protein. The sample holds over 85,000 distinct CDR3 sequences; approximately 15% are singletons and the top ten take about 8.8%. The source material was PBMCs. The origin of the receptors is a human donor in good health (CMV status not recorded). Some clones in this sample may be carry-over from other donors' samples.

The chain carries TRBV2 and TRBJ1-6; the D is unclear. V gave up 3 bases and J gave up 0 bases, with 9 bases separating them. CDR3 size: 16 residues. In germline, CDR1 is SNHLY, CDR2 FYNNEI. The CDR3 nucleotides are TGTGCCAGCAGTGATGAGGGCTCCTCCTATAATTCACCCCTCCACTTT. Encoded protein: CASSDEGSSYNSPLHF.

Regarding this clonotype: An end of the junction differs from the germline gene, which may be a read error. This chain uses TRBV4-3 with TRBJ1-1; unclear D gene. The CDR3 covers 13 residues. Germline V gene lookup returns CDR1 LGHNA and CDR2 YSLEER. DNA for the CDR3: TGCGCCAACAGCCCGCGAACGGACACTGAAGCTTTCTTT. Amino acid sequence: CANSPRTDTEAFF.

The V and J genes are TRBV18 and TRBJ2-2, with D perhaps TRBD1 (6 bases). Trimming took off 6 bases at V and 1 base at J, with 12 bases between the two ends. Looked up from germline, CDR1 is KGHSH and CDR2 is LQKENI. This CDR3 has 15 residues. In DNA form, the CDR3 reads TGTGCCAGCTCGGTGGGACACCAGAACACCGGGGAGCTGTTTTTT. It encodes CASSVGHQNTGELFF.

This clonotype was seen repeatedly, ten times or more. The chain combines TRBV7-2 with TRBJ1-6, with TRBD1 matching 8 bases. Losses at the gene ends were 5 bases for V and 7 bases for J; bases not matched to a gene: 7. CDR1 is SGHTA and CDR2 is FQGNSA in the germline V gene. The CDR3 has 15 residues. The CDR3 loop reads CASSRQGAENSPLHF. The CDR3 DNA follows: TGTGCCAGCAGCCGCCAGGGGGCTGAGAATTCACCCCTCCACTTT.

This clonotype came up many times. J is TRBJ2-1 and V is TRBV7-8; D may be TRBD1 (6 bases). V lost 4 bases to trimming and J lost 0 bases, with 16 bases between them. Per germline, CDR1 SGHVS and CDR2 FQNEAQ. This CDR3 comprises 17 residues. The CDR3 is CASSSMRPRGSYNEQFF. DNA of the CDR3: TGTGCCAGCAGCTCGATGCGGCCCAGGGGCTCCTACAATGAGCAGTTCTTC. The full variable domain, completed using reference TRBV7-8 and TRBJ2-1, is GAGVSQSPRYKVAKRGQDVALRCDPISGHVSLFWYQQALGQGPEFLTYFQNEAQLDKSGLPSDRFFAERPEGSVSTLKIQRTQQEDSAVYLCASSSMRPRGSYNEQFFGPGTRLTVL.

This chain joins TRBV11-3 and TRBJ1-1, with D perhaps matching TRBD1 (5 bases). V dropped 5 bases and J dropped 7 bases, with 11 bases sitting between them. Germline V gene lookup returns CDR1 SGHNT and CDR2 YENEEA. CDR3 length: 12 residues. CDR3 residues: CASSPDGHEAFF. CDR3 coding DNA: TGTGCCAGCAGCCCCGACGGACATGAAGCTTTCTTT.

The chain combines TRBV19 with TRBJ2-7, with TRBD1 as a possible D gene (6 bases). Trimming took 1 base from V and 2 from J, leaving 12 bases between them. The germline V gene has CDR1 LNHDA and CDR2 SQIVND (reference sequence). This CDR3 is 15 amino acids long. The DNA for the CDR3 is TGTGCCAGTAGTATAGCCGCGGACAGACCCTACGAGCAGTACTTC. As protein: CASSIAADRPYEQYF.

This clonotype was counted only a few times. V is TRBV29-1 and J is TRBJ2-5; no clear D. The V end lost 4 bases, the J end lost 4 bases, and 1 base lay between the germline ends. CDR1 and CDR2 from the germline V gene are SQVTM and ANQGSEA. The CDR3 consists of 9 residues. The CDR3 DNA sequence: TGCAGCGTTGGAGAGACCCAGTACTTC. Residues: CSVGETQYF.

This clonotype was seen ten or more times. This rearrangement joins TRBV7-2 to TRBJ2-3, with 8 bases that match TRBD2. The V gene end was trimmed by 0 bases and the J gene end by 4 bases; junction bases not matched to a gene: 6. From germline, CDR1 is SGHTA and CDR2 FQGNSA. There are 16 residues in the CDR3. The CDR3 nucleotides are TGTGCCAGCAGCTTAGCGCCGGGGGGGTCCGCAGATACGCAGTATTTT. This codes for CASSLAPGGSADTQYF.

As to this clonotype: The junction departs from the called germline gene at one end, perhaps through a read error. CDR3 residues: CASSSSGGIAGELSF. Written as DNA, the CDR3 is TGTGCCAGCAGTTCTAGCGGGGGGATCGCCGGGGAGCTGTCTTTT. The chain links TRBV11-2 to TRBJ2-2; 11 bases are a match to TRBD2. Looked up from germline, CDR1 is SGHAT and CDR2 is FQNNGV. This CDR3 contains 15 residues.

Many counts were recorded for this clonotype. The chain recombines TRBV12-3 or TRBV12-4 with TRBJ1-5, with TRBD1 matching 8 bases. The CDR3 contains 17 residues. The trim removed 7 bases at V and 7 bases at J, leaving 18 bases unmatched. Here the CDR3 DNA reads TGTGCCAGCACCTACATGTGGACAGGGAGCTACCTGCAGCCCCAGCATTTT. Translating it yields CASTYMWTGSYLQPQHF.

This clonotype was seen ten or more times. The rearrangement joins TRBV7-2 to TRBJ2-7; possibly TRBD1 for D (5 bases). Germline V gene sequence: CDR1 SGHTA, CDR2 FQGNSA. Trimming cost V 1 base and J 13 bases, with 14 bases left between them. This CDR3 spans 12 amino acids. CDR3 loop: CASSLDSNRRYF. As DNA, the CDR3 is TGTGCCAGCAGCTTAGATTCGAACAGGAGATACTTC.

This clonotype was detected ten times or more. This chain links TRBV7-2 with TRBJ2-5; D might be TRBD1 (5 bases). V dropped 7 bases and J dropped 0 bases, with 12 bases sitting between them. Germline V gene lookup returns CDR1 SGHTA and CDR2 FQGNSA. The CDR3 is made up of 14 amino acids. CDR3 sequence reads: CASIEAGYQETQYF. CDR3 bases: TGTGCCAGCATAGAGGCAGGGTACCAAGAGACCCAGTACTTC.

This clonotype occurred many times. The chain uses TRBV27 and TRBJ2-7; D might be TRBD2 (7 bases). This CDR3 has 18 amino acids. Trimming removed 2 bases from V and 2 bases from J, with 22 bases in between. CDR1 is MNHEY and CDR2 is SMNVEV in the germline V gene (reference sequence). In nucleotides, the CDR3 is TGTGCCAGCAGTTTAAAGTGGGGGCGGGGGTCGTGGGCCTACGAGCAGTACTTC. Protein product: CASSLKWGRGSWAYEQYF.

This clonotype was counted ten times or more. The chain carries TRBV10-3 and TRBJ1-1; 8 nucleotides agree with TRBD1. The CDR3 has 15 amino acids. V was clipped by 6 bases and J by 6 bases; unmatched bases: 12. CDR1 is ENHRY and CDR2 is SYGVKD in the germline V gene. Here the CDR3 DNA reads TGTGCCATCAGGACAGGGGCGGGAGGGTTCCCTGAAGCTTTCTTT. This gives the protein CAIRTGAGGFPEAFF.